This T cell receptor (beta chain) was sequenced in a study of T-cell reconstitution after alpha-beta-depleted transplantation in children. Ten or more counts support this clonotype. Its target is unknown. Library preparation (for TCRbeta) was performed with unique molecular identifiers. TCRdb independently ran MiXCR on the PCR reads; one entry per CDR3 protein. The sample includes 220,000 or so distinct CDR3 sequences, around 7.5% of them seen just once. Unmatched junction bases numbered 10, after V lost 6 bases and J lost 4 bases. The CDR3 loop spans 17 amino acids. Study-wide results and limits: Recipient T cells and thymic progenitors that survived gave rise to the high TCRbeta diversity observed at day 60 in some patients. After one year, T-cell counts and TCRbeta diversity mostly came from new T cells.

The sample in question was PBMCs, mostly from graft donor cells, obtained 180 days after TCRalphabeta/CD19-depleted stem cell transplant. This TCR was sampled from a male patient younger than 18 who had a stem cell transplant for acute lymphoblastic leukemia, so the T cells may come from the graft donor. V and J are TRBV12-3 or TRBV12-4 and TRBJ2-2, with 11 bases matching TRBD2. The CDR3 bases are TGTGCCAGCAGCCCCGGGACTAGCGGAATTATCACCGGGGAGCTGTTTTTT. Translating gives CASSPGTSGIITGELFF.